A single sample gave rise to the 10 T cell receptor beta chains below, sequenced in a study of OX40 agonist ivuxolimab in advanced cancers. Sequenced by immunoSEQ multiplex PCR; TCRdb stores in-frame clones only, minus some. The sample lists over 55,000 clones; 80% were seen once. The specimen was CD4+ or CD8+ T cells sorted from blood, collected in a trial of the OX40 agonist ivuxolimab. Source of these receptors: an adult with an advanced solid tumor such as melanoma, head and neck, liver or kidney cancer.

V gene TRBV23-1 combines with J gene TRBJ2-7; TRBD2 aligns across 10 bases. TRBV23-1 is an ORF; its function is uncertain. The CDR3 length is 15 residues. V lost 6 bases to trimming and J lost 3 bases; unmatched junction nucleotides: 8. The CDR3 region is CASRSIRTSGYEQYF. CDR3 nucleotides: TGCGCCAGCAGGTCCATCAGGACTAGCGGCTACGAGCAGTACTTC.

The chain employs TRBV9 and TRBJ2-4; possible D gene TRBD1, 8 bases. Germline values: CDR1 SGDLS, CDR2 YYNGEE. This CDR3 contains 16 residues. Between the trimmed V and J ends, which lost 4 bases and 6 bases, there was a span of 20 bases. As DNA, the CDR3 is TGTGCCAGCAGCCGGACATTGACAGGGGAGGGAAACATTCAGTACTTC. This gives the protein CASSRTLTGEGNIQYF.

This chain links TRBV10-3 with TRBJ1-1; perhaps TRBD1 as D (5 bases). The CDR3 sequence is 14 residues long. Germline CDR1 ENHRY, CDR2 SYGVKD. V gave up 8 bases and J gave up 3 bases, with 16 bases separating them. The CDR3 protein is CAISNSGGDTEAFF. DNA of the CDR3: TGTGCCATCTCGAATTCGGGGGGGGACACTGAAGCTTTCTTT.

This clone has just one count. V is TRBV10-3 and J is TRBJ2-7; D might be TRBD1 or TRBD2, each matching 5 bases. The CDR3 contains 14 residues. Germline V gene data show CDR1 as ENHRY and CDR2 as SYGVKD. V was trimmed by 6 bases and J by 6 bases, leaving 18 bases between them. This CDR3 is CAIREDGKGAEQYV. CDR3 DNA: TGTGCCATCAGGGAGGATGGGAAAGGGGCCGAGCAGTACGTC.

The CDR3: CASSPSGSDTQYF. In DNA, the CDR3 is TGTGCCAGCAGCCCTAGCGGGAGTGATACGCAGTATTTT. The chain joins TRBV7-7 to TRBJ2-3, with TRBD2 matching over 10 bases. The CDR3 length is 13 residues. V shed 5 bases and J 6 bases; nucleotides not matched to a gene: 2. The germline gives CDR1 SSHAT, CDR2 FNYEAQ (reference sequence). Using reference TRBV7-7 and TRBJ2-3 for the parts outside the CDR3, the full variable domain is GAGVSQSPRYKVTKRGQDVTLRCDPISSHATLYWYQQALGQGPEFLTYFNYEAQPDKSGLPSDRFSAERPEGSISTLTIQRTEQRDSAMYRCASSPSGSDTQYFGPGTRLTVL.

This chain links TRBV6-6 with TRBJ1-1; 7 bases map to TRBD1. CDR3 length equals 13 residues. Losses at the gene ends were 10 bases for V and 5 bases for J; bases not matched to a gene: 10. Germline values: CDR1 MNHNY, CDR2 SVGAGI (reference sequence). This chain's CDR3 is CATEQGRMTEAFF. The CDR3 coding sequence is TGTGCCACTGAACAGGGGCGGATGACTGAAGCTTTCTTT.

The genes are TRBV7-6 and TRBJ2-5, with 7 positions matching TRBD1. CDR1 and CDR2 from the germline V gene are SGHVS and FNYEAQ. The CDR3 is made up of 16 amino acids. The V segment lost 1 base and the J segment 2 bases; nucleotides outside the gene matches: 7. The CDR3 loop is CASSLEVPGQQETQYF. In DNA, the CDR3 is TGTGCCAGCAGCTTAGAGGTTCCGGGACAGCAAGAGACCCAGTACTTC. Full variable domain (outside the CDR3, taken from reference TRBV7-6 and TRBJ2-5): GAGVSQSPRYKVTKRGQDVALRCDPISGHVSLYWYRQALGQGPEFLTYFNYEAQQDKSGLPNDRFSAERPEGSISTLTIQRTEQRDSAMYRCASSLEVPGQQETQYFGPGTRLLVL.

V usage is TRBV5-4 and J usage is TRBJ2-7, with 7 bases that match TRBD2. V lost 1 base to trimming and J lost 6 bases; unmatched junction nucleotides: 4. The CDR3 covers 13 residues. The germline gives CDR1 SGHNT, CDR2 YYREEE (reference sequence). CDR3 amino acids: CASSLMGGGEQYV. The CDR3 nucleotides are TGTGCCAGCAGCTTGATGGGGGGGGGCGAGCAGTACGTC.

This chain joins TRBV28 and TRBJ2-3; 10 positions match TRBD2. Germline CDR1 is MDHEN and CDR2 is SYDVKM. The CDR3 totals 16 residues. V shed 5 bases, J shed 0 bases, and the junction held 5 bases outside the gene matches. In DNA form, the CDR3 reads TGTGCCAGCAGTCCACCGGGACTAGCGAGCACAGATACGCAGTATTTT. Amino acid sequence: CASSPPGLASTDTQYF.

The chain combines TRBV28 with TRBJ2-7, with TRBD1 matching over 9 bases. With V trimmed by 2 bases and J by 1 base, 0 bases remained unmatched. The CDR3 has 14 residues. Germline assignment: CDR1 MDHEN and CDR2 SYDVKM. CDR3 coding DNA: TGTGCCAGCAGTTTAGGGACAGGGTCCTACGAGCAGTACTTC. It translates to CASSLGTGSYEQYF.